This is a list of T cell receptor beta chains from one sample in a study of Ad26.COV2.S vaccination and SARS-CoV-2 variants. Data came from immunoSEQ multiplex PCR; TCRdb stores just in-frame clones and leaves some out. The table has under 550,000 clones, approximately 88% seen once; the top ten hold roughly 4%. The sample was peripheral blood, taken in a trial of Ad26.COV2.S vaccine versus placebo. These receptors all stem from a person aged 18-60 years who received the Ad26.COV2.S COVID-19 vaccine or a placebo. CDR3s include the opening cysteine and the closing phenylalanine or tryptophan. D genes are given only for firm matches. Clone sizes are given selectively: once, few, many, or a class where the clone is expanded.

v_gene	d_gene	j_gene	abundance	CDR3nt	CDR3aa
TRBV7-9	NA	TRBJ2-3	NA	TGTGCCAGCATCGGTATCTCAGATACGCAGTATTTT	CASIGISDTQYF
TRBV9	TRBD1	TRBJ1-1	NA	TGTGCCAGCAGCCGGCCCTCGGGACAGGGAGAAGCTTTCTTT	CASSRPSGQGEAFF
TRBV6-5	NA	TRBJ2-1	NA	TGTGCCAGCGACAAGTCGGGGAGCTCCTACAATGAGCAGTTCTTC	CASDKSGSSYNEQFF
TRBV15	NA	TRBJ2-2	NA	TGTGCCACCAGCAGAGACCTGAACGCCGGGGAGCTGTTTTTT	CATSRDLNAGELFF
TRBV28	NA	TRBJ1-1	NA	TGTGCCAGCAGTAGGACGTTTGAAGCTTTCTTT	CASSRTFEAFF
TRBV7-2	NA	TRBJ2-5	NA	TGTGCCAGCAGCTTTGGAGGAAAAGAGACCCAGTACTTC	CASSFGGKETQYF
TRBV2	NA	TRBJ2-7	NA	TGTGCCTTCAGCGCATTCACCTACGAGCAGTACTTC	CAFSAFTYEQYF
TRBV19	TRBD1	TRBJ2-5	NA	TGTGCCAGTAGTCCCGGGACAGGGTTTTTGGAGACCCAGTACTTC	CASSPGTGFLETQYF
TRBV6-2/TRBV6-3	TRBD1	TRBJ1-6	NA	TGTGCCAGCAGTTACGGGACAGGGGGTTCACCCCTCCACTTT	CASSYGTGGSPLHF
TRBV27	TRBD1	TRBJ1-3	NA	TGTGCCAGCAGTTTAAAGGGGGCCCGAGGAAACACCATATATTTT	CASSLKGARGNTIYF
TRBV6-2/TRBV6-3	TRBD1	TRBJ1-6	NA	TGTGCCAGCAGCCTCGACAGGGGAGAATCACCCCTCCACTTT	CASSLDRGESPLHF
TRBV2	TRBD1	TRBJ2-1	NA	TGTGCCAGTGGACAGGGGGCTTTGAATGAGCAGTTCTTC	CASGQGALNEQFF
TRBV4-3	TRBD1	TRBJ1-3	NA	TGCGCCAGCAGCCAGGGAACAGGGGCTGGAAACACCATATATTTT	CASSQGTGAGNTIYF
TRBV3-1/TRBV3-2	NA	TRBJ2-7	NA	TGTGCCAGCAGCCAACCCGGGGGTGGGGGCGAGCAGTACTTC	CASSQPGGGGEQYF
TRBV30	NA	TRBJ1-2	NA	TGTGCCTGGTGGGCAGGAGGCTACACCTTC	CAWWAGGYTF
TRBV4-3	TRBD2	TRBJ2-5	NA	TGCGCCAGCAGCCAAGGCGTAGCGGGGGACCAAGAGACCCAGTACTTC	CASSQGVAGDQETQYF
TRBV4-2	TRBD2	TRBJ2-7	NA	TGTGCCAGCAGCCAAGATGCTAGCGGGGGCTCCTACGAGCAGTACTTC	CASSQDASGGSYEQYF
TRBV3-1/TRBV3-2	NA	TRBJ2-4	NA	TGTGCCAGCAGCCAAGATTTTGCAGGGTGGAACATTCAGTACTTC	CASSQDFAGWNIQYF
TRBV5-1	NA	TRBJ2-5	NA	TGCGCCAGCAGCTTGGTAGTCAGGGAAAAGACCCAGTACTTC	CASSLVVREKTQYF
TRBV7-2	NA	TRBJ1-2	NA	TGTGCCAGCAGCTTAGTGGAAGGCTATGGCTACACCTTC	CASSLVEGYGYTF
TRBV5-1	TRBD2	TRBJ2-1	NA	TGCGCCTCCCGTGGGACTAGCGTCTACAATGAGCAGTTCTTC	CASRGTSVYNEQFF
TRBV7-9	NA	TRBJ1-4	NA	TGTGCCAGCAGCTTACTGGAGGGACCCCGTGAAAAACTGTTTTTT	CASSLLEGPREKLFF
TRBV7-2	TRBD2	TRBJ2-2	NA	TGTGCCAGCAGCTTTGGACTAGCGGTAGGGGAGCTGTTTTTT	CASSFGLAVGELFF
TRBV2	TRBD1	TRBJ2-3	NA	TGTGCCAGCAGTAAAGACAGGGGTTTTGCAGATACGCAGTATTTT	CASSKDRGFADTQYF
TRBV18	NA	TRBJ2-7	NA	TGTGCCAGCTCACCACCTGGACAGTCCTACGAGCAGTACTTC	CASSPPGQSYEQYF
TRBV6-2/TRBV6-3	NA	TRBJ2-7	NA	TGTGCCAGCAGTTACTTTGCCCTCGAGCAGTACTTC	CASSYFALEQYF
TRBV27	NA	TRBJ2-7	NA	TGTGCCAGCAGCCCCGGTTTTCTAAACGAGCAGTACTTC	CASSPGFLNEQYF
TRBV4-1	NA	TRBJ2-2	NA	TGCGCCAGCGCCCCAGGGGCAGGCGACGCGTTTAGGGAGCTGTTTTTT	CASAPGAGDAFRELFF
TRBV11-3	NA	TRBJ2-5	NA	TGTGCCAGCAGCTTAGCCACCCATGAGACCCAGTACTTC	CASSLATHETQYF
TRBV4-3	NA	TRBJ2-7	NA	TGCGCCAGCAGCCAAGAACTGCGGAGCTCCTACGAGCAGTACTTC	CASSQELRSSYEQYF
TRBV7-9	NA	TRBJ2-7	NA	TGTGCCAGCAGCCCCACCGAGGGGTCGGGGTACGAGCAGTACTTC	CASSPTEGSGYEQYF
TRBV5-1	TRBD1	TRBJ2-2	NA	TGCGCCAGCAGCTGGGACAGGGATACCGGGGAGCTGTTTTTT	CASSWDRDTGELFF
TRBV15	NA	TRBJ2-5	NA	TGTGCCACCAGCAGAGCTCCCCCACGACTGGGTCTGGAGACCCAGTACTTC	CATSRAPPRLGLETQYF
TRBV28	NA	TRBJ1-1	few	TGTGCCAGCAGTTTTATCTCGAACACTGAAGCTTTCTTT	CASSFISNTEAFF
TRBV25-1	NA	TRBJ1-3	NA	TGTGCCAGCAGTGACCCGGGGTCTGCAAACACCATATATTTT	CASSDPGSANTIYF
TRBV5-4	NA	TRBJ2-7	NA	TGTGCCAGCAGCCGCACGCCTAGTATCTACGAGCAGTACTTC	CASSRTPSIYEQYF
TRBV29-1	TRBD1	TRBJ2-5	NA	TGCAGCGTTAAACGGGGGACAGGGGGCGGCGCGACCCAGTACTTC	CSVKRGTGGGATQYF
TRBV5-1	TRBD2	TRBJ2-1	NA	TGCGCCAGCAGCATACTAGCGGGGGAATACAATGAGCAGTTCTTC	CASSILAGEYNEQFF
TRBV6-2/TRBV6-3	NA	TRBJ1-3	NA	TGTGCCAGCAGTTACTCGAGATACTCTGGAAACACCATATATTTT	CASSYSRYSGNTIYF
TRBV6-4	TRBD1	TRBJ2-1	few	TGTGCCAGCAGTGACTCCGGGACAGGGGGCTACAATGAGCAGTTCTTC	CASSDSGTGGYNEQFF
TRBV15	NA	TRBJ2-5	NA	TGTGCCACCAGCAGGGCTGGGGGCAGACAACAAGAGACCCAGTACTTC	CATSRAGGRQQETQYF
TRBV4-1	NA	TRBJ1-5	NA	TGCGCCAGCAGCCAACCTACTTCAGGGTTCAATCAGCCCCAGCATTTT	CASSQPTSGFNQPQHF
TRBV5-1	TRBD2	TRBJ2-2	NA	TGCGCCAGCAGCTTCCAGCGGGGGGGCTACACCGGGGAGCTGTTTTTT	CASSFQRGGYTGELFF
TRBV6-5	NA	TRBJ2-7	NA	TGTGCCAGCAGGGTGGCGACAGAGGTCTACGAGCAGTACTTC	CASRVATEVYEQYF
TRBV29-1	TRBD1	TRBJ1-4	NA	TGCAGCGTTGAAGATGTACAGGGGTCTAATGAAAAACTGTTTTTT	CSVEDVQGSNEKLFF
TRBV7-9	TRBD1	TRBJ2-5	NA	TGTGCCAGCAGCTTGGACAGGTACCAAGAGACCCAGTACTTC	CASSLDRYQETQYF
TRBV7-3	NA	TRBJ2-1	NA	TGTGCCAGCAGCCTCTCCCGGGGGCTCTACAATGAGCAGTTCTTC	CASSLSRGLYNEQFF
TRBV4-2	TRBD1	TRBJ1-6	NA	TGTGCCAGCAGCTCCTTGATAACAGGGGGTTTAATTTCACCCCTCCACTTT	CASSSLITGGLISPLHF
TRBV19	TRBD1	TRBJ1-6	NA	TGTGCCAGTAGTGCTGGGACAGCCAATAATTCACCCCTCCACTTT	CASSAGTANNSPLHF
TRBV14	TRBD1	TRBJ1-1	NA	TGTGCCAGCAGCCCAGTACAGGGGGTGGCCACTGAAGCTTTCTTT	CASSPVQGVATEAFF
TRBV7-9	NA	TRBJ2-1	NA	TGTGCCAGCAGCCAAAGGGACTCCTACAATGAGCAGTTCTTC	CASSQRDSYNEQFF
TRBV7-9	NA	TRBJ2-7	NA	TGTGCCAGCAGCCCCCCGGCGGGGTTGTACGAGCAGTACTTC	CASSPPAGLYEQYF
TRBV4-1	NA	TRBJ1-5	NA	TGCGCCAGCAGCCAAGATACAGAGAGGAATCAGCCCCAGCATTTT	CASSQDTERNQPQHF